This TCR beta chain was profiled in a study of T cell changes during pregnancy in multiple sclerosis. Measured with immunoSEQ multiplex PCR; TCRdb has only the in-frame clones, and not every one. This table has over 60,000 clones, roughly 91% appearing once. CDR3 size: 13 residues. Germline loops: CDR1 LNHNV, CDR2 YYDKDF (reference sequence). V was trimmed by 0 bases and J by 7 bases, leaving 9 bases between them. The origin of this receptor is a female donor in good health, enrolled as a control in a pregnancy study. The material was peripheral blood, obtained in the third trimester of pregnancy. V gene TRBV15 combines with J gene TRBJ1-1; tentative D call: TRBD1 (6 bases). The CDR3 DNA sequence: TGTGCCACCAGCAGAGATGAGGGGGTTGAAGCTTTCTTT. Its protein product is CATSRDEGVEAFF.